The table lists the clone carrying this T cell receptor (beta chain) with many counts. The antigen is undetermined. The data are from a study of regulatory T cells in long-lasting Graves disease. V lost 6 bases, J lost 4 bases, and 2 bases stayed unmatched. The CDR3 has 12 amino acids. The germline gives CDR1 DFQATT, CDR2 SNEGSKA (reference sequence). Overall study results and limits: Having few samples may have compromised the accuracy.

Indicated time point: newly diagnosed GD, antithyroid drugs for less than 3 months. From RNA extracted from PBMCs, the TCR library was made. Sequencing libraries for TCR beta were prepared with iRepertoire HTBI primers and Arm-PCR of CDR3 regions. A single record per CDR3 protein comes from TCRdb applying MiXCR to the multiplex PCR reads. The table shows under 800,000 distinct CDR3 sequences, with 15% to 20% occurring only once. The same data also went into a second study, on T cells in Graves' hyperthyroidism and ophthalmopathy.

Sample: peripheral blood mononuclear cells (PBMCs), taken at new diagnosis, from a patient treated with antithyroid drugs. This chain joins TRBV20-1 and TRBJ1-2; the match to TRBD1 covers 10 bases. The receptor was isolated from a woman aged 25 to 39 with Graves disease. The DNA for the CDR3 is TGCAGTGCCAGGACAGGGGGCTATGGCTACACCTTC. Encoded protein: CSARTGGYGYTF.